Listed here are 18 T cell receptor beta chains from one sample, sequenced in a study of cytomegalovirus exposure and HLA in healthy donors. Primers for the PCR totalled 60 Vbeta and 13 Jbeta. Only in-frame clones appear in the TCRdb table, and some are missing; sequencing was by immunoSEQ multiplex PCR. The sample includes around 52,000 clones. The source material was PBMCs. The origin of the receptors is a man aged 35 to 55 in good health and CMV-seropositive.

Here the CDR3 DNA reads TGTGCCAGCAGCCTAATAGCGGGGGGCCAAAAAAATGAGCAGTTCTTC. Amino acid sequence: CASSLIAGGQKNEQFF. The chain couples TRBV9 to TRBJ2-1; TRBD2 matches 10 bases. The CDR3 has 16 residues. J was trimmed by 7 bases and V by 4 bases; bases with no gene match: 11. CDR1 and CDR2 from the germline V gene are SGDLS and YYNGEE.

The chain recombines TRBV6-5 with TRBJ2-7; 8 bases align to TRBD2. J was trimmed by 2 bases and V by 6 bases; bases with no gene match: 9. The CDR3 contains 15 residues. Germline CDR1 and CDR2: MNHEY and SVGAGI. The DNA of the CDR3 is TGTGCCAGCAGAACGGGGGGGGCGCTGACCTACGAGCAGTACTTC. Amino acids: CASRTGGALTYEQYF.

This sequence joins TRBV7-9 and TRBJ2-1; D unclear. The CDR3 consists of 14 residues. Germline V gene sequence: CDR1 SEHNR, CDR2 FQNEAQ (reference sequence). The ends were cut back, 2 bases at V and 7 bases at J, with 12 bases in the middle. The CDR3 bases are TGTGCCAGCAGCTTAAACGGAGACTGGAATGAGCAGTTCTTC. It specifies CASSLNGDWNEQFF.

The chain is built from TRBV5-5 and TRBJ2-7; D is unclear. The germline gives CDR1 SGHKS, CDR2 YYEKEE (reference sequence). The germline V and J ends were trimmed by 0 bases and 1 base, with 2 bases remaining between them. This CDR3 has 12 residues. CDR3 DNA: TGTGCCAGCAGCTTGGCGTCCTACGAGCAGTACTTC. It codes for CASSLASYEQYF.

This chain joins TRBV9 and TRBJ2-1; 7 bases line up with TRBD1. Germline values: CDR1 SGDLS, CDR2 YYNGEE. Trimming cost V 0 bases and J 3 bases; bases outside gene matches: 3. The CDR3 has 15 amino acids. CDR3 sequence (DNA): TGTGCCAGCAGCGTAGAAGGGGGCGGCTACAATGAGCAGTTCTTC. This sequence encodes CASSVEGGGYNEQFF.

The genes are TRBV7-3 and TRBJ1-2; no reliable D call. The length of the CDR3 is 15 residues. The germline V and J ends were trimmed by 5 bases and 4 bases, with 17 bases remaining between them. Germline CDR1 is SGHTA and CDR2 is FQGTGA. DNA of the CDR3: TGTGCCAGCAGCCCGGGATCTACCTCCGGCTATGGCTACACCTTC. It yields the protein CASSPGSTSGYGYTF.

The CDR3 DNA follows: TGTGCCAGCAGCTTAGGACAGGGAAGCTCCTACGAGCAGTACTTC. Its translation: CASSLGQGSSYEQYF. The rearrangement joins TRBV7-9 to TRBJ2-7, with 7 bases matching TRBD1. V lost 1 base to trimming and J lost 0 bases; unmatched junction nucleotides: 3. CDR1 and CDR2 (germline): SEHNR, FQNEAQ (reference sequence). The CDR3 is 15 residues long.

The chain has TRBV18 and TRBJ2-3; 8 bases align to TRBD2. This CDR3 spans 13 amino acids. Per germline, CDR1 KGHSH and CDR2 LQKENI. V dropped 5 bases and J dropped 4; count of bases not matched to a gene: 2. The CDR3 is CASSEAGADTQYF. The CDR3 bases are TGTGCCAGCTCAGAAGCGGGGGCAGATACGCAGTATTTT.

V usage is TRBV10-1 and J usage is TRBJ2-3; possible D gene TRBD2, 7 bases. This CDR3 region has 14 residues. Trimming left V 6 bases short and J 4 bases short, with 14 bases between. The germline V gene encodes CDR1 WNHNN and CDR2 SYGVQD (reference sequence). CDR3 nucleotide sequence: TGCGCCAGCAGACTACAGGGAGGGGCAGATACGCAGTATTTT. Translated: CASRLQGGADTQYF.

This sequence joins TRBV7-6 and TRBJ2-7; the D gene is possibly TRBD1 (6 bases). CDR3 length: 13 amino acids. Germline-derived CDR1 and CDR2 are SGHVS and FNYEAQ. Trimming shortened V by 5 bases and J by 3 bases, and 11 bases separated the two germline ends. The CDR3 DNA is TGTGCCAGCAGCCTCGGACAGAACTACGAGCAGTACTTC. Translated: CASSLGQNYEQYF. The whole variable domain, remainder taken from reference TRBV7-6 and TRBJ2-7, is GAGVSQSPRYKVTKRGQDVALRCDPISGHVSLYWYRQALGQGPEFLTYFNYEAQQDKSGLPNDRFSAERPEGSISTLTIQRTEQRDSAMYRCASSLGQNYEQYFGPGTRLTVT.

V usage is TRBV5-4 and J usage is TRBJ2-2; perhaps TRBD2 as D (6 bases). V gave up 7 bases and J gave up 2 bases, with 15 bases separating them. The CDR3 consists of 15 residues. The germline V gene encodes CDR1 SGHNT and CDR2 YYREEE (reference sequence). For the CDR3, the DNA is TGTGCCAGCCAGACTGGCGGGACCAACACCGGGGAGCTGTTTTTT. Protein: CASQTGGTNTGELFF. The full variable domain, in which reference TRBV5-4 and TRBJ2-2 provide the parts outside the CDR3, is ETGVTQSPTHLIKTRGQQVTLRCSSQSGHNTVSWYQQALGQGPQFIFQYYREEENGRGNFPPRFSGLQFPNYSSELNVNALELDDSALYLCASQTGGTNTGELFFGEGSRLTVL.

The chain's CDR3 is CASSESGTGDNEQFF. CDR3 coding DNA: TGCGCCAGCAGCGAGAGCGGGACAGGGGACAATGAGCAGTTCTTC. The chain recombines TRBV5-1 with TRBJ2-1; 10 bases agree with TRBD1. The ends lost 4 bases at V and 5 bases at J; junction bases unmatched: 6. The germline gives CDR1 SGHRS, CDR2 YFSETQ. The CDR3 spans 15 residues.

The J gene is TRBJ1-5, the V gene TRBV29-1; D ambiguous. This CDR3 is built from 13 residues. The V end was cut by 4 bases, the J end by 5 bases, with 12 bases between. Germline V gives CDR1 SQVTM, CDR2 ANQGSEA. The DNA for the CDR3 is TGCAGCGTTGCCCGCGGGGAAGATCAGCCCCAGCATTTT. Translated, it gives CSVARGEDQPQHF.

As concerns this clone: At one of its ends the junction is not consistent with the germline gene, which may arise from a read error. V usage is TRBV6-6 and J usage is TRBJ2-1, with 11 positions matching TRBD2. This CDR3 has 14 residues. CDR1 and CDR2 (germline): MNHNY, SVGAGI (reference sequence). The CDR3 DNA reads TGTGCCAGCAGCAGCCCTAGCGGGGGGCCCCCGCGTGTCTTC. This gives the protein CASSSPSGGPPRVF.

V is TRBV11-2 and J is TRBJ1-1, with a possible D match to TRBD1 (6 bases). Trimming stripped 4 bases from V and 4 bases from J, with 13 bases between. In germline, CDR1 is SGHAT, CDR2 FQNNGV. The CDR3 runs to 14 residues. The CDR3 DNA is TGTGCCAGCAGCTCTTACAGGGTGGGCACTGAAGCTTTCTTT. Protein sequence: CASSSYRVGTEAFF. The complete variable domain, with remaining parts taken from reference TRBV11-2 and TRBJ1-1, reads EAGVAQSPRYKIIEKRQSVAFWCNPISGHATLYWYQQILGQGPKLLIQFQNNGVVDDSQLPKDRFSAERLKGVDSTLKIQPAKLEDSAVYLCASSSYRVGTEAFFGQGTRLTVV.

J is TRBJ2-4 and V is TRBV29-1; 10 nucleotides align to TRBD1. Germline CDR1 reads SQVTM; CDR2 reads ANQGSEA. Trimming cost V 7 bases and J 7 bases; bases outside gene matches: 7. CDR3 length: 13 amino acids. The DNA of the CDR3 is TGCAGCGCCCGGACAGGGGGAAAGAACATTCAGTACTTC. It translates to CSARTGGKNIQYF.

The rearrangement uses TRBV6-6 and TRBJ1-1, with 10 bases matching TRBD1. In germline, CDR1 is MNHNY, CDR2 SVGAGI (reference sequence). The CDR3 consists of 14 residues. The V segment lost 2 bases and the J segment 6 bases; nucleotides outside the gene matches: 3. The CDR3 protein is CASSYGTGDSEAFF. As DNA, the CDR3 is TGTGCCAGCAGTTACGGGACAGGGGACTCTGAAGCTTTCTTT.

V is TRBV28 and J is TRBJ1-2; TRBD1 matches 9 bases. The V and J ends lost 5 bases and 4 bases, in that order; junction bases with no gene match: 8. Germline lookup yields CDR1 MDHEN and CDR2 SYDVKM. The CDR3 is 15 residues long. This CDR3 reads CASSPGDREAYGYTF. In DNA form, the CDR3 reads TGTGCCAGCAGTCCGGGGGACAGGGAGGCCTATGGCTACACCTTC.